This T cell receptor beta chain emerged from a study of CD8 T cells in ankylosing spondylitis. General study points: A motif in TCR beta, a set of under ten highly homologous variants, appeared characteristic of ankylosing spondylitis blood.

This CDR3 spans 15 amino acids. Trimming took off 1 base at V and 2 bases at J, with 10 bases between the two ends. The germline V gene encodes CDR1 SGHTA and CDR2 FQGNSA. This clonotype was detected ten times or more. No antigen is known for it. TCRdb re-called the 5' RACE reads with MiXCR, one entry per CDR3 protein. The data show about 190,000 distinct CDR3 sequences, approximately 13% seen once. This TCR was sampled from a female donor with ankylosing spondylitis or in good health (not recorded which). The chain carries TRBV7-2 and TRBJ2-3; perhaps TRBD1 as D (6 bases). Input material: blood, either unsorted or a sorted T cell fraction (not recorded which). The CDR3 bases are TGTGCCAGCAGCTTAGATCTGGGGGCCACAGATACGCAGTATTTT. Protein: CASSLDLGATDTQYF.